This T cell receptor (beta chain) was sequenced for a study of shared clonotypes between healthy human individuals. Only in-frame clones appear in the TCRdb table, and some are missing; sequencing was by immunoSEQ multiplex PCR. The table lists 2 million to 2.5 million clones, over 85% of them singletons. The TCR sequence derives from a man younger than 30 in good health. Some clones in this sample may be carry-over from other donors' samples. Sequencing was performed on naive CD4+ T cells from PBMCs. The subset: CD45RA+ positively selected.

CDR3 loop: CASTQSAGEQFF. The CDR3 bases are TGTGCCAGCACCCAATCAGCGGGTGAGCAGTTCTTC. The chain carries TRBV2 and TRBJ2-1; TRBD2 might be the D (6 bases). V was trimmed by 7 bases and J by 9 bases, leaving 13 bases between them. CDR3 size: 12 residues. CDR1 SNHLY and CDR2 FYNNEI come from the germline V gene.